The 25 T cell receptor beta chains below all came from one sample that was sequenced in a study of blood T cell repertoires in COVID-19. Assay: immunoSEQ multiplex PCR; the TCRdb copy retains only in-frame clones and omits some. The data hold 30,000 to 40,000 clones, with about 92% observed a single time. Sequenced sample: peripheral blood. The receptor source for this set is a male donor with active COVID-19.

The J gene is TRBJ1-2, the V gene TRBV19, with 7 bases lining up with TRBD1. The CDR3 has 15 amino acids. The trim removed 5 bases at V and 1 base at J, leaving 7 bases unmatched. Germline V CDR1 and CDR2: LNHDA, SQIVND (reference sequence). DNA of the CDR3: TGTGCCAGTAGTCGTGAGGACAGGTTTAACTATGGCTACACCTTC. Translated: CASSREDRFNYGYTF.

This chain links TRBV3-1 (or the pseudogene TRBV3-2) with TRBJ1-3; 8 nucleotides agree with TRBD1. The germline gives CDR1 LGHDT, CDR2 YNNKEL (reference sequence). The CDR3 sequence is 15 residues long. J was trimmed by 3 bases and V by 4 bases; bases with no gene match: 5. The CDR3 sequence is CASSLTGGLGNTIYF. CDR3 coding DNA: TGTGCCAGCAGCCTAACAGGGGGACTTGGAAACACCATATATTTT.

The CDR3 coding sequence is TGTGCCAGCAGTTACTCGCTGCAGGGGAATTCACCCCTCCACTTT. This sequence encodes CASSYSLQGNSPLHF. The chain recombines TRBV6-2 or TRBV6-3 with TRBJ1-6; D perhaps matches TRBD1 (6 bases). V lost 0 bases and J 7 bases, leaving 10 bases between the germline ends. Germline CDR1 is MNHEY and CDR2 is SVGEGT. The CDR3 is 15 residues long.

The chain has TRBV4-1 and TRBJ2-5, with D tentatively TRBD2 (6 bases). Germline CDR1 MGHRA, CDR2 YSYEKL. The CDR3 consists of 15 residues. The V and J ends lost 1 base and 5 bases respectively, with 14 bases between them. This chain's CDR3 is CASSQAGTVAETQYF. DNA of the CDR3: TGCGCCAGCAGCCAAGCCGGGACTGTGGCGGAGACCCAGTACTTC.

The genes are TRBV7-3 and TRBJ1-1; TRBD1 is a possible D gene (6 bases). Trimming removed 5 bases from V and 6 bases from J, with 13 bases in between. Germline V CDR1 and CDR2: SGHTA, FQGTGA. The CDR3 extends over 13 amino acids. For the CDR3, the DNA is TGTGCCAGCAGCCAGGGGCGTAACGCTGAAGCTTTCTTT. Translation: CASSQGRNAEAFF.

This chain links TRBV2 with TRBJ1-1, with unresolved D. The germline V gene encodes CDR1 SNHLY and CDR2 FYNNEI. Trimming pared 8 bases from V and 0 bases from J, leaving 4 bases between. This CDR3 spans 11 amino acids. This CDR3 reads CASVMNTEAFF. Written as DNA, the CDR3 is TGTGCCAGCGTTATGAACACTGAAGCTTTCTTT.

CDR3 loop: CASSRPQSGGYTF. The CDR3 nucleotides read TGTGCCAGCAGCCGACCTCAATCGGGTGGCTACACCTTC. The chain couples TRBV6-2 or TRBV6-3 to TRBJ1-2, with D uncertain. CDR1 and CDR2 from the germline V gene are MNHEY and SVGEGT. V gave up 6 bases and J gave up 7 bases, with 15 bases separating them. This CDR3 is 13 amino acids long.

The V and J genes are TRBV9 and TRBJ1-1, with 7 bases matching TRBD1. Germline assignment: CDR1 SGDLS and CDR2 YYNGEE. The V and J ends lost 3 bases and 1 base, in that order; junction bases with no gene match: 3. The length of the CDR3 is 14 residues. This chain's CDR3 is CASSEGTANTEAFF. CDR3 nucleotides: TGTGCCAGCAGCGAGGGGACAGCGAACACTGAAGCTTTCTTT.

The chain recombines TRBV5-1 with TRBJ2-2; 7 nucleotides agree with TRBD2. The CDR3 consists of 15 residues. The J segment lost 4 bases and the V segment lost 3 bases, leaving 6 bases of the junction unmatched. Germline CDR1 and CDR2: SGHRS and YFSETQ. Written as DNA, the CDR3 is TGCGCCAGCAGCTCCCGGACTAGTACCACCGGGGAGCTGTTTTTT. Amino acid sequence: CASSSRTSTTGELFF.

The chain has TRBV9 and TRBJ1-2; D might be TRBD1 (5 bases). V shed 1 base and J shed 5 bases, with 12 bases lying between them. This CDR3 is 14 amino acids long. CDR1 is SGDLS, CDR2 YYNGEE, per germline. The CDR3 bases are TGTGCCAGCAGCGTATACGCCGGGGGGTATGGCTACACCTTC. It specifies CASSVYAGGYGYTF.

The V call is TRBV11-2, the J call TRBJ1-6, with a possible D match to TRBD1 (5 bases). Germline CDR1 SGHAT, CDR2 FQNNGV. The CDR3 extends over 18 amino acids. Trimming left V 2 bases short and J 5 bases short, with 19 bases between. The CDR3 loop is CASSLLAGGGFDNSPLHF. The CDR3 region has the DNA TGTGCCAGCAGCTTACTCGCAGGCGGGGGTTTCGATAATTCACCCCTCCACTTT.

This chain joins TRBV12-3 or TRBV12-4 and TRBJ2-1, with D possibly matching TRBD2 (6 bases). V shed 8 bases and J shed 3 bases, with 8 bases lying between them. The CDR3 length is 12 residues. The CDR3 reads CASGDFYNEQFF. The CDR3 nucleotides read TGTGCCAGCGGGGACTTCTACAATGAGCAGTTCTTC.

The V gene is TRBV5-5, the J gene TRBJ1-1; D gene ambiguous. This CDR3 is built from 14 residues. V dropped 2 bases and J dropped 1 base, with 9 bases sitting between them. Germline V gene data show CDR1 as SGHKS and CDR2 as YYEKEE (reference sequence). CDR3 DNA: TGTGCCAGCAGCTTCCGACTGCCGAACACTGAAGCTTTCTTT. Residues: CASSFRLPNTEAFF.

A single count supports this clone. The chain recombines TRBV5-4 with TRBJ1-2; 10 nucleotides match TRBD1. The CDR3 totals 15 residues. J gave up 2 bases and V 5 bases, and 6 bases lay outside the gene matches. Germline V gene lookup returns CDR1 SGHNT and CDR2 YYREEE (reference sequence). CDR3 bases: TGTGCCAGCAGGGTTGGACAGGGGGTCAACTATGGCTACACCTTC. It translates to CASRVGQGVNYGYTF.

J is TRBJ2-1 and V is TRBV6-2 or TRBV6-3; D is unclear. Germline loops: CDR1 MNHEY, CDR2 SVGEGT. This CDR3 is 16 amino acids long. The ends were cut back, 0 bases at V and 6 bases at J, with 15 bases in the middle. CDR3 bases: TGTGCCAGCAGTTACTCGCTTAGACTGACCCCCAATGAGCAGTTCTTC. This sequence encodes CASSYSLRLTPNEQFF.

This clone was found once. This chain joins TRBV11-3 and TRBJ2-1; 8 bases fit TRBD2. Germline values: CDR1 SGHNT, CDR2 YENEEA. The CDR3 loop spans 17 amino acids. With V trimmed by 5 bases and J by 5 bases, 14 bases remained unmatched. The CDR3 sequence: CASSTWTSPIGHNEQFF. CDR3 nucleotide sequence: TGTGCCAGCAGCACATGGACTAGCCCAATTGGACACAATGAGCAGTTCTTC. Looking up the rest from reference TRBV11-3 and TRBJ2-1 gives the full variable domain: EAGVVQSPRYKIIEKKQPVAFWCNPISGHNTLYWYLQNLGQGPELLIRYENEEAVDDSQLPKDRFSAERLKGVDSTLKIQPAELGDSAVYLCASSTWTSPIGHNEQFFGPGTRLTVL.

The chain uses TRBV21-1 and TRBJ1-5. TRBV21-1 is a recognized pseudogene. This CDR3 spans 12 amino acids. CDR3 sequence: CASIPPRQPQHF. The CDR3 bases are TGTGCCAGCATCCCACCGCGGCAGCCCCAGCATTTT.

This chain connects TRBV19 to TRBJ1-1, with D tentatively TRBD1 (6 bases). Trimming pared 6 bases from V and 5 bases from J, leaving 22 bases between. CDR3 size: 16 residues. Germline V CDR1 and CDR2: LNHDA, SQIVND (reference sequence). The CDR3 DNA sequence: TGTGCCAGTAGCCAGGGAGGGGGGCCTGGACGGACTGAAGCTTTCTTT. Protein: CASSQGGGPGRTEAFF.

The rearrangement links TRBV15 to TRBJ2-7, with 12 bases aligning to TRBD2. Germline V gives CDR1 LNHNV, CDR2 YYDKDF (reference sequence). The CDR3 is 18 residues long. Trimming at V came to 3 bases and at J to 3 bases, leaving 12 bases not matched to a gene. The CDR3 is CATSSGPRLAGEDYEQYF. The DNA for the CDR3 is TGTGCCACCAGCAGTGGTCCGCGACTAGCGGGGGAGGACTACGAGCAGTACTTC.

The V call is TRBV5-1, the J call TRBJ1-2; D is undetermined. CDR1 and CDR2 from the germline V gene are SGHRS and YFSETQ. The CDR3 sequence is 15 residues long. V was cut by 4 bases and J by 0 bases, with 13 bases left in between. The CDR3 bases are TGCGCCAGCAGCCCGGAGGGCGGCACTAACTATGGCTACACCTTC. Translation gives CASSPEGGTNYGYTF.

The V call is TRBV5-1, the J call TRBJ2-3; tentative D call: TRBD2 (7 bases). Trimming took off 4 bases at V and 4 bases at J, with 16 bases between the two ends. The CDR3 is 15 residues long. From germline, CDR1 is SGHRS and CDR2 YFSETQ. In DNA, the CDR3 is TGCGCCAGCAGCGGGGGGGCCTTCGATTCAGATACGCAGTATTTT. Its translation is CASSGGAFDSDTQYF.

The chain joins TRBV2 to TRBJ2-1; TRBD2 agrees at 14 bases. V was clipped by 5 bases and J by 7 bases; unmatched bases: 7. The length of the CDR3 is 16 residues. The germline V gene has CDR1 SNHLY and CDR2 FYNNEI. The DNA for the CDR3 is TGTGCCAGCAGTAACGTATGGACTAGCGGGGGGAATGAGCAGTTCTTC. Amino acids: CASSNVWTSGGNEQFF.

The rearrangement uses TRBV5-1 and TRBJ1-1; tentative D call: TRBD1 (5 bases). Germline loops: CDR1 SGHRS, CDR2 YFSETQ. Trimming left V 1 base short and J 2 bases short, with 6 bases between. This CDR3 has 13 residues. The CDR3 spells CASSLTGNTEAFF. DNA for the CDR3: TGCGCCAGCAGCTTGACAGGAAACACTGAAGCTTTCTTT. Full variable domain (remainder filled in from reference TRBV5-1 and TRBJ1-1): KAGVTQTPRYLIKTRGQQVTLSCSPISGHRSVSWYQQTPGQGLQFLFEYFSETQRNKGNFPGRFSGRQFSNSRSEMNVSTLELGDSALYLCASSLTGNTEAFFGQGTRLTVV.

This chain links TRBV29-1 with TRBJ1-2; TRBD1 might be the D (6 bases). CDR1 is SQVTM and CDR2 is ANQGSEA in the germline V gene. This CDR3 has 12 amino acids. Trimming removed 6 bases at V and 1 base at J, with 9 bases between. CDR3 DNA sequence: TGCAGCGTCGACAGGAATAACTATGGCTACACCTTC. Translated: CSVDRNNYGYTF.

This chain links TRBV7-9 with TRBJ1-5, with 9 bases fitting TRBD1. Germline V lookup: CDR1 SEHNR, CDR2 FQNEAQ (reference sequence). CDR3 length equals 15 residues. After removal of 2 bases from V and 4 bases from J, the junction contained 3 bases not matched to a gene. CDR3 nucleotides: TGTGCCAGCAGCTTATCAGGACAGGGGAATCAGCCCCAGCATTTT. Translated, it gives CASSLSGQGNQPQHF.